This record concerns one T cell receptor beta chain sequence. This clonotype came up a few times. No antigen is known for it. A much more abundant neighbour one base away suggests this may be a read error. The junction carries 20 bases between V and J, which are trimmed by 4 bases and 11 bases respectively. Reading from cysteine to phenylalanine, the CDR3 counts 14 amino acids. Only the CDR3 portion is preserved as DNA: 42 bases, with reading frame beginning at the first base. CDR1 SEHNR and CDR2 FQNEAQ are derived from the germline V gene (reference sequence). This sample is drawn from a study of CD8 T cells in ankylosing spondylitis (dated by TCRdb to 2016 to 2017). Context from the whole study: T cell receptor beta repertoires were profiled in healthy donors and ankylosing spondylitis patients so that disease-linked TCR variants could be found. In total, the full study cohort was made up of some 110 healthy donors and about two dozen ankylosing spondylitis patients. Peripheral blood samples were taken, and synovial fluid was additionally collected from ankylosing spondylitis patients.

Summary of the overall study and its limitations: The disease-linked clones were reported as significantly enriched in matched synovial fluid samples from ankylosing spondylitis patients. Some of the motif variants had been reported before in the synovial fluid and blood of reactive arthritis patients, a finding that suggests common disease-initiation mechanisms. In peripheral blood, the disease-linked clones were found at relatively low frequencies and had a CD8+ phenotype. A TCR beta motif of several highly homologous amino acid variants appeared characteristic of blood from ankylosing spondylitis patients.

Instrument on record: Illumina HiSeq 2500. Quantitative 5'-RACE with molecular barcodes was the method used to prepare the TCR beta libraries. Under the source paper's analysis protocol: A new computational method, built on a probabilistic model of VDJ rearrangement, was used to identify disease-linked TCR variants. TCRdb redid the processing of the public reads, applying fastp at Q25 and MiXCR, and retained in-frame beta chains. Rows are unified per CDR3 protein, each entry keeping the most common DNA and genes. Here the V and J calls rest on TCRdb's processing, not on the authors' analysis. The table for this sample lists more than 500,000 distinct CDR3 sequences; 5.3% of them were counted only once. Roughly 3.5% of the sample is held by the ten biggest clonotypes.

The receptor chain draws on TRBV7-9 and TRBJ1-1; D gene: possibly TRBD1, on 5 matching bases. The sample consisted of blood, either unsorted or a sorted T cell fraction (not recorded which). This receptor was identified in a male donor with ankylosing spondylitis. The nucleotides are TGTGCCAGCAGCTCTCGGACACCGGACCCTAGGGCTTTCTTT. The encoded protein is CASSSRTPDPRAFF.